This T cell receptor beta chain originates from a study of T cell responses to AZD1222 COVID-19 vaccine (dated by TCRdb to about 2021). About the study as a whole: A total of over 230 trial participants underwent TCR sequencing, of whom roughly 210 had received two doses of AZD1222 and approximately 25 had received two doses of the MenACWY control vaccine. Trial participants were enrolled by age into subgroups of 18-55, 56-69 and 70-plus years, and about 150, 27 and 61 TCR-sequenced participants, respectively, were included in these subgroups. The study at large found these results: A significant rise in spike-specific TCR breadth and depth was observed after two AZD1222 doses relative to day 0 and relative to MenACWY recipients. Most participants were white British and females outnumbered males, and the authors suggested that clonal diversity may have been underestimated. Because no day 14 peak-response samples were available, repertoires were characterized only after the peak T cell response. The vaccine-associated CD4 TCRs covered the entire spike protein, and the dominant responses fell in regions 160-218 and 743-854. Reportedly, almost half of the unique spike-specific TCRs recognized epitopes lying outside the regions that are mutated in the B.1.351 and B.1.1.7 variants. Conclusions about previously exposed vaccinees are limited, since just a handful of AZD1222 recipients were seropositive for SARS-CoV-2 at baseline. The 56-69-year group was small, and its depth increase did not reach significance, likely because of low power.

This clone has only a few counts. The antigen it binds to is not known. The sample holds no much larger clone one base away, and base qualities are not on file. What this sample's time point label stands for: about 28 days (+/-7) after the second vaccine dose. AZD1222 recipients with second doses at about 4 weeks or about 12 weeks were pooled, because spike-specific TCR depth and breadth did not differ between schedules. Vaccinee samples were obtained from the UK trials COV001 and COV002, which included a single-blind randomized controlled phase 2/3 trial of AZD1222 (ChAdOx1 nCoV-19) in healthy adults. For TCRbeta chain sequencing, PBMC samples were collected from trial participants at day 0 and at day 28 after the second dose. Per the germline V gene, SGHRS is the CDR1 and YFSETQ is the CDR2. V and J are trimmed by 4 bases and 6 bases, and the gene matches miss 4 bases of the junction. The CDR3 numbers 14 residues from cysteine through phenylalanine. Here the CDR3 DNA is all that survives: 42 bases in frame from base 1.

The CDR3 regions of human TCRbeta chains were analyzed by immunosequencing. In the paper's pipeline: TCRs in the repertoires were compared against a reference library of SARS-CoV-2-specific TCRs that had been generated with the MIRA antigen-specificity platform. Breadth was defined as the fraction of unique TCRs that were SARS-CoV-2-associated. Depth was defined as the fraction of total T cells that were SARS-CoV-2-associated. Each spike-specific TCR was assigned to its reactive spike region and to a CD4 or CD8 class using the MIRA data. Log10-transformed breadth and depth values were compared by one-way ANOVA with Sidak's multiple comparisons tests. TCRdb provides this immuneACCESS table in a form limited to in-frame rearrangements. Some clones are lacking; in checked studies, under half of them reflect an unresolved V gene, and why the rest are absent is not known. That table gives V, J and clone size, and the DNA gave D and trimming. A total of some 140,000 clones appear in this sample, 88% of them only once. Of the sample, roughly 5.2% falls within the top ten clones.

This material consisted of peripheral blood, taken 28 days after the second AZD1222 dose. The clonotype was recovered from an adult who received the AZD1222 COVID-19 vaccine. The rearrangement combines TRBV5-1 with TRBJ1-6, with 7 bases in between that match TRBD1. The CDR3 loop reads CASSMGQTNSPLHF. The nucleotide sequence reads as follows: TGCGCCAGCAGCATGGGACAGACTAATTCACCCCTCCACTTT.